These T cell receptor beta chains were read from a single sample in a study of shared clonotypes between healthy human individuals. Measured with immunoSEQ multiplex PCR; TCRdb has only the in-frame clones, and not every one. Of about 490,000 clones listed, around 85% are singletons. Sequencing was done on a sample of PBMCs. These receptors were taken from a middle-aged woman in good health. Some clones in this sample may be carry-over from other donors' samples. CDR3s include the opening cysteine and the closing phenylalanine or tryptophan. Fields, in order: D gene, clone size, J gene, V gene, CDR3 DNA, CDR3 protein. A D gene is named only where the DNA matches it firmly. A clone size is listed for some rows: how often the clone was seen (once, few, many), or a class if it is expanded.

TRBD1,NA,TRBJ2-4,TRBV28,TGTGCCAGCAGATCTCCGGGACAGGGACCCAAAAACATTCAGTACTTC,CASRSPGQGPKNIQYF
NA,few,TRBJ1-5,TRBV7-8,TGTGCCAGCAGTCCCTTGGCGAGGAGGGAAAATCAGCCCCAGCATTTT,CASSPLARRENQPQHF
TRBD2,NA,TRBJ2-5,TRBV29-1,TGCAGCGTGGGGACTAGCGGGGAGACCCAGTACTTC,CSVGTSGETQYF
NA,NA,TRBJ2-7,TRBV5-1,TGCGCCAGCAGCCCCGGCATGACAGGAACTTTCTACGAGCAGTACTTC,CASSPGMTGTFYEQYF
NA,NA,TRBJ2-2,TRBV11-3,TGTGCCAGCAGCGGGACGGGATCGAACACCGGGGAGCTGTTTTTT,CASSGTGSNTGELFF
NA,NA,TRBJ2-7,TRBV19,TGTGCCAGTAGTATGGTTCTATCAGCGTTCTACGAGCAGTACTTC,CASSMVLSAFYEQYF
NA,NA,TRBJ2-2,TRBV2,TGTGCCAGCAAGGGAGCAGTGAACACCGGGGAGCTGTTTTTT,CASKGAVNTGELFF
NA,NA,TRBJ1-4,TRBV6-1,TGTGCCAGCAGTGAAGATTACGAGGAGGAAAAACTGTTTTTT,CASSEDYEEEKLFF
TRBD1,NA,TRBJ2-5,TRBV9,TGTGCCAGCAGCCCAGGGGTAGGGGGCTATGAAGAGACCCAGTACTTC,CASSPGVGGYEETQYF
NA,NA,TRBJ2-2,TRBV4-3,TGCGCCAGCAGCCAAGATTATCGCACCGGGGAGCTGTTTTTT,CASSQDYRTGELFF
NA,NA,TRBJ2-7,TRBV7-2,TGTGCCAGCAGCCCCCGGGACACCAGACAATACGAGCAGTACTTC,CASSPRDTRQYEQYF
NA,NA,TRBJ2-7,TRBV7-2,TGTGCCAGCGGCCGACAAGGCACTTCTTCCTACGAGCAGTACTTC,CASGRQGTSSYEQYF
TRBD2,NA,TRBJ2-7,TRBV6-1,TGTGCCAGCAGGAATAGGGCGGGAGTAGGAGGGGAGCAGTACTTC,CASRNRAGVGGEQYF
TRBD1,few,TRBJ1-2,TRBV29-1,TGCAGCGTTGGGGGGACAGCGGGTGGCTACACCTTC,CSVGGTAGGYTF
NA,NA,TRBJ1-5,TRBV5-8,TGTGCCAGCAGCTTCCGGGGGGATCAGCCCCAGCATTTT,CASSFRGDQPQHF
NA,NA,TRBJ2-5,TRBV7-2,TGTGCCAGCAGCTTAGAGGCGGTCGGGGGCTCGTACCAAGAGACCCAGTACTTC,CASSLEAVGGSYQETQYF
NA,NA,TRBJ2-5,TRBV30,TGTGCCTGGAGTCCCTTCCTAGCGTACCAAGAGACCCAGTACTTC,CAWSPFLAYQETQYF
NA,NA,TRBJ1-4,TRBV5-1,TGCGCCAGCAGCCCTAGTCAATCCAGGGATGAAAAACTGTTTTTT,CASSPSQSRDEKLFF
NA,NA,TRBJ2-7,TRBV5-1,TGCGCCAGCAGCTCAGGACAGCCCCAGGGCGAGCAGTACTTC,CASSSGQPQGEQYF
NA,NA,TRBJ2-3,TRBV5-1,TGCGCCAGCAACATAGGGAACGGGGATACGCAGTATTTT,CASNIGNGDTQYF
NA,NA,TRBJ1-2,TRBV6-5,TGTGCCAGCAGTACTTGGATAGGGCATGGCTACACCTTC,CASSTWIGHGYTF
TRBD2,NA,TRBJ2-3,TRBV13,TGTGCCAGCAGCTACAGCGGGATCCCAGATACGCAGTATTTT,CASSYSGIPDTQYF
NA,NA,TRBJ1-5,TRBV15,TGTGCCACCAGCAGAGATTGGGGTGAACAGCCCCAGCATTTT,CATSRDWGEQPQHF
TRBD2,NA,TRBJ2-7,TRBV6-6,TGTGCCAGCAGCCCCCCGGGGGGGTACGAGCAGTACTTC,CASSPPGGYEQYF
NA,NA,TRBJ2-5,TRBV7-9,TGTGCCAGCAGCTTAGTGGTGGGGGAGACCCAGTACTTC,CASSLVVGETQYF
NA,NA,TRBJ2-3,TRBV10-3,TGTGCCATCAGTGGGGTCCAGGGATTTGAGACAGATACGCAGTATTTT,CAISGVQGFETDTQYF
TRBD2,many,TRBJ2-7,TRBV7-8,TGTGCCAGCAGCTTGAAGCGGGGCGAGGCCTACGAGCAGTACTTC,CASSLKRGEAYEQYF
TRBD1,few,TRBJ1-5,TRBV6-1,TGTGCCAGCAGTGGACAGGGGGTCCATCAGCCCCAGCATTTT,CASSGQGVHQPQHF
NA,NA,TRBJ1-2,TRBV19,TGTGCCAGTGGGACTGAGCGACGAAACTATGGCTACACCTTC,CASGTERRNYGYTF